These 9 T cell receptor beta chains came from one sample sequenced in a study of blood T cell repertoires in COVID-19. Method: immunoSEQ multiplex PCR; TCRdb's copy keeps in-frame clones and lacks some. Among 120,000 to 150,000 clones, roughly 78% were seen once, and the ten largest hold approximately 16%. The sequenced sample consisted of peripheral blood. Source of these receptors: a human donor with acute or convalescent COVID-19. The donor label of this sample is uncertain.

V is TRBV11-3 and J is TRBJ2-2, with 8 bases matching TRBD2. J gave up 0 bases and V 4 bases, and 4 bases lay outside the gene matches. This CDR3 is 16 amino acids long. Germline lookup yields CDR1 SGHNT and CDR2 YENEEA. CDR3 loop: CASSSGLAPNTGELFF. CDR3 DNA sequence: TGTGCCAGCAGCTCCGGACTAGCTCCGAACACCGGGGAGCTGTTTTTT.

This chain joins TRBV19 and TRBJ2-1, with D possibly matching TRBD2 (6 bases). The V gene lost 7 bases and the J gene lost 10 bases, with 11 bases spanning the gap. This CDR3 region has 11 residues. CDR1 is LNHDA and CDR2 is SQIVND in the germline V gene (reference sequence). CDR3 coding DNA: TGTGCCAGTAATTTGGCGGGGGAGCAGTTCTTC. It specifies CASNLAGEQFF.

The CDR3 is CASSTDIHSGNTIYF. CDR3 DNA: TGTGCCAGCAGCACCGACATACACTCTGGAAACACCATATATTTT. This sequence joins TRBV7-2 and TRBJ1-3; the D is unclear. CDR1 is SGHTA and CDR2 is FQGNSA in the germline V gene. The germline V and J ends were trimmed by 5 bases and 0 bases, with 11 bases remaining between them. CDR3 size: 15 residues.

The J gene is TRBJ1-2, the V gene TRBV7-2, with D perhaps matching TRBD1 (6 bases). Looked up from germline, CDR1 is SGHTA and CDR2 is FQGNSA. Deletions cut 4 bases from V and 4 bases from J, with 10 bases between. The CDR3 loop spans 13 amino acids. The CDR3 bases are TGTGCCAGCAGCTCCGGACAGATCTATGGCTACACCTTC. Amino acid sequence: CASSSGQIYGYTF.

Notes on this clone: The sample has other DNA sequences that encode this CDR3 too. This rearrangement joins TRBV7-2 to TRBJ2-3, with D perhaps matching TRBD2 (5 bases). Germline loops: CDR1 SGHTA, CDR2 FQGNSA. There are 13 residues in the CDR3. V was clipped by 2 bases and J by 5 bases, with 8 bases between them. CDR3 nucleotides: TGTGCCAGCAGCTTAATTCGGGAAGATACGCAGTATTTT. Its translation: CASSLIREDTQYF.

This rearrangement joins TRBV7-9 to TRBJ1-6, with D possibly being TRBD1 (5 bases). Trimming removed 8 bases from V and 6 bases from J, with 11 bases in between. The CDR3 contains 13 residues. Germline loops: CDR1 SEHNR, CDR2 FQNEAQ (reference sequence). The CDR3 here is CASQGGTNSPLHF. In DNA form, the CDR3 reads TGTGCCAGCCAGGGTGGAACTAATTCACCCCTCCACTTT.

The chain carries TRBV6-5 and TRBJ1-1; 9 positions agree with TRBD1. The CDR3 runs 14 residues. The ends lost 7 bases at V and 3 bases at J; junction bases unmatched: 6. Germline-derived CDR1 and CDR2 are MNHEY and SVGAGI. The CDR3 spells CASTPTGGYTEAFF. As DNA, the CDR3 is TGTGCCAGCACTCCGACAGGGGGTTACACTGAAGCTTTCTTT.

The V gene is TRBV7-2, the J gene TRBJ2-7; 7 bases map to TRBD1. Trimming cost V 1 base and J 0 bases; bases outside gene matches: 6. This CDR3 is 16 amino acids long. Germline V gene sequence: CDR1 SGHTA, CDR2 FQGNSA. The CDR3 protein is CASSLGRDSVSYEQYF. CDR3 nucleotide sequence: TGTGCCAGCAGCTTAGGCAGGGACAGCGTCTCCTACGAGCAGTACTTC.

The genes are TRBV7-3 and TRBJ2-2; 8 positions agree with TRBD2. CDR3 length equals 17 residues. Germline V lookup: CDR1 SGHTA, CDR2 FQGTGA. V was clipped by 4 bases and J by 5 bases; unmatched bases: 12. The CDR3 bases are TGTGCCAGCAGCTCCCCCCTCGGGGGGGAGGTAACCGGGGAGCTGTTTTTT. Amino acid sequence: CASSSPLGGEVTGELFF. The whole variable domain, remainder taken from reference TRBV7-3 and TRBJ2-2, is GAGVSQTPSNKVTEKGKYVELRCDPISGHTALYWYRQSLGQGPEFLIYFQGTGAADDSGLPNDRFFAVRPEGSVSTLKIQRTERGDSAVYLCASSSPLGGEVTGELFFGEGSRLTVL.